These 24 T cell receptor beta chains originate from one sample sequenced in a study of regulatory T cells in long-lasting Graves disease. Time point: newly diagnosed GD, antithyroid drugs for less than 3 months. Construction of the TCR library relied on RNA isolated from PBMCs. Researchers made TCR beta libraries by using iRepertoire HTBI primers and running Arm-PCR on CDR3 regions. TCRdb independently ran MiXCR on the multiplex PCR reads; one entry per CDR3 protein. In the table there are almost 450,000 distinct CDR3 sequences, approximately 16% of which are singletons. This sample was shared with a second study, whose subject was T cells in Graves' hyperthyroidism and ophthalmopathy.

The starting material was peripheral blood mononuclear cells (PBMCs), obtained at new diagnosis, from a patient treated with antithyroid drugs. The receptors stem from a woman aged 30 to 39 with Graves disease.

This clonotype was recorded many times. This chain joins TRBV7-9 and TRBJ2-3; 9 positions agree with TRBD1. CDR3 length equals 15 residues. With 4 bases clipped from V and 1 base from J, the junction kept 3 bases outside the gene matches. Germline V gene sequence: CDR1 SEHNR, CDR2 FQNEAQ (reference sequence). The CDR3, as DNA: TGTGCCAGCAGCTCAAGGGACAGGGGCACAGATACGCAGTATTTT. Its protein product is CASSSRDRGTDTQYF. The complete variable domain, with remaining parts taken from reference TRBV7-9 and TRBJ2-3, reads DTGVSQNPRHKITKRGQNVTFRCDPISEHNRLYWYRQTLGQGPEFLTYFQNEAQLEKSRLLSDRFSAERPKGSFSTLEIQRTEQGDSAMYLCASSSRDRGTDTQYFGPGTRLTVL.

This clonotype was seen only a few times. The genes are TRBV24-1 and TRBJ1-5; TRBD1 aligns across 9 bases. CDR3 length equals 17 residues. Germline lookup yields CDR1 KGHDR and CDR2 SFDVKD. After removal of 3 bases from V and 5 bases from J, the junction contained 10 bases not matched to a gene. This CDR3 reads CATSDPRTGDSYQPQHF. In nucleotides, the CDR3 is TGTGCCACCAGTGATCCTAGGACAGGGGATTCTTATCAGCCCCAGCATTTT.

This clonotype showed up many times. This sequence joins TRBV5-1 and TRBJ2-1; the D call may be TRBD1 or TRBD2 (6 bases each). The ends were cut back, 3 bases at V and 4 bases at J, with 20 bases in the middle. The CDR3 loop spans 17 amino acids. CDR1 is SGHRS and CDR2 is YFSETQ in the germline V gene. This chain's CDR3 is CASSWGPGAGAYNEQFF. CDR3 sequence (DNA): TGCGCCAGCAGCTGGGGCCCGGGGGCAGGGGCTTACAATGAGCAGTTCTTC. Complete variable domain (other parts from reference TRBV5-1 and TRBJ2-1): KAGVTQTPRYLIKTRGQQVTLSCSPISGHRSVSWYQQTPGQGLQFLFEYFSETQRNKGNFPGRFSGRQFSNSRSEMNVSTLELGDSALYLCASSWGPGAGAYNEQFFGPGTRLTVL.

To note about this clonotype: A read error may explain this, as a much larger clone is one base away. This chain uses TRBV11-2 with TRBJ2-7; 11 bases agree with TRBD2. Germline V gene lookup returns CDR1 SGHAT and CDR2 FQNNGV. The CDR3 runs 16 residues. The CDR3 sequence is CANSFYTSGSSYEQYF. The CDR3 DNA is TGTGCCAACAGCTTCTATACTAGCGGGAGCAGCTACGAGCAGTACTTC.

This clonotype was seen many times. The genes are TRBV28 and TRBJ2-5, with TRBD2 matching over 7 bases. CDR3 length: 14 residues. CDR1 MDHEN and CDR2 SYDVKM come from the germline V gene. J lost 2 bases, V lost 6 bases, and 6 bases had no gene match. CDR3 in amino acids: CASSPSGVQETQYF. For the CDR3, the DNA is TGTGCCAGCAGCCCGAGCGGGGTTCAAGAGACCCAGTACTTC.

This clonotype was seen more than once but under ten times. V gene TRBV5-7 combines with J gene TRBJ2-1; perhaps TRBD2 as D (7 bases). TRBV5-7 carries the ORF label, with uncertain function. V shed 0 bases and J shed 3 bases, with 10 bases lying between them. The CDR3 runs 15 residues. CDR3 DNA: TGTGCCAGCAGCTTGGGGGGGGGCAACTACAATGAGCAGTTCTTC. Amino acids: CASSLGGGNYNEQFF.

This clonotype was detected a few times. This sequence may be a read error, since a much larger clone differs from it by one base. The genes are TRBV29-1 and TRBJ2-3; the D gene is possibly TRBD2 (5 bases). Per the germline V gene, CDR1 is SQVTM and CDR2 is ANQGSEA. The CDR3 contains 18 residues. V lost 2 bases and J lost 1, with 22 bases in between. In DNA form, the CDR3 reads TGCAGCGTTGAAACCCACCGCCAGAGCGGCTTACGCACAGATACGCAGTATTTT. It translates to CSVETHRQSGLRTDTQYF.

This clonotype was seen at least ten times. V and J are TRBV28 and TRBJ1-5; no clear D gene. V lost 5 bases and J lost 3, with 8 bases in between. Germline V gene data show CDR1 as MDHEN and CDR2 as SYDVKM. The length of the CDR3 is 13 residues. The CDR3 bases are TGTGCCAGCAGTCGACCCTTCAATCAGCCCCAGCATTTT. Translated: CASSRPFNQPQHF. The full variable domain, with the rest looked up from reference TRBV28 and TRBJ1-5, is DVKVTQSSRYLVKRTGEKVFLECVQDMDHENMFWYRQDPGLGLRLIYFSYDVKMKEKGDIPEGYSVSREKKERFSLILESASTNQTSMYLCASSRPFNQPQHFGDGTRLSIL.

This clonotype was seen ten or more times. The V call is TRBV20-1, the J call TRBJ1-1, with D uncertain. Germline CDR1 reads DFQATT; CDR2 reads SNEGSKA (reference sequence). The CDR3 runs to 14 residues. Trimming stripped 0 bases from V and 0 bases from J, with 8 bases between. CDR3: CSARDAGVNTEAFF. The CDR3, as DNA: TGCAGTGCTAGAGATGCCGGTGTGAACACTGAAGCTTTCTTT.

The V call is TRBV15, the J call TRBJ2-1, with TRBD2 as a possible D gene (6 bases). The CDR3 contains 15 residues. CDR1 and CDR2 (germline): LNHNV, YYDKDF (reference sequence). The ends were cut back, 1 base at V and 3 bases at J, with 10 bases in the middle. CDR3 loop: CATSRGDWDYNEQFF. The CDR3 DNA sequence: TGTGCCACCAGCAGAGGGGACTGGGACTACAATGAGCAGTTCTTC.

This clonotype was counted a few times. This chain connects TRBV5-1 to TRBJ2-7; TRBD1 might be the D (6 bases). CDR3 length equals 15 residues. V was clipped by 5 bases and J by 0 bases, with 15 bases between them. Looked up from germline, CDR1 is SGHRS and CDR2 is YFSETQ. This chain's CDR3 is CASSVSGVPSYEQYF. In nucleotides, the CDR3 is TGCGCCAGCAGTGTGTCAGGGGTCCCCTCCTACGAGCAGTACTTC.

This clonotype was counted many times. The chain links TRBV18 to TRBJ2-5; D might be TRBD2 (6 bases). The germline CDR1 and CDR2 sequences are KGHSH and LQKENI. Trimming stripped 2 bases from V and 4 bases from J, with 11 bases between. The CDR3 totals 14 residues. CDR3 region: CASSPVGRRETQYF. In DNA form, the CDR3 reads TGTGCCAGCTCACCAGTAGGGAGGCGAGAGACCCAGTACTTC.

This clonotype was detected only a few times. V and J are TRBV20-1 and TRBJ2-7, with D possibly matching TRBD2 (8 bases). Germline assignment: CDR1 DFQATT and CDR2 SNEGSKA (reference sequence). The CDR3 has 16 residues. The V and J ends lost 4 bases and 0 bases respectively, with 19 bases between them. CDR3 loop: CSATRGDRAISYEQYF. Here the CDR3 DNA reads TGCAGTGCTACGCGGGGGGACAGAGCGATCTCCTACGAGCAGTACTTC.

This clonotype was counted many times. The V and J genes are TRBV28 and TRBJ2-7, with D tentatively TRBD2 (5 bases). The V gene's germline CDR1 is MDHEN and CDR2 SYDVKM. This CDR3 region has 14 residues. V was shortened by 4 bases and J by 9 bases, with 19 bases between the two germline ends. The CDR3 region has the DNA TGTGCCAGCAGTTCCTCGTGGAGGCTAGAGGGGCAGTACTTC. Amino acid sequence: CASSSSWRLEGQYF.

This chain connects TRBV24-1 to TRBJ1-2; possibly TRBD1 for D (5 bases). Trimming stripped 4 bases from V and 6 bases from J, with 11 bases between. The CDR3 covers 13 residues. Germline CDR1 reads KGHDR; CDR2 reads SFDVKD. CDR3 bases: TGTGCCACCAGTGACCTTCCGGGGGATGGCTACACCTTC. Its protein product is CATSDLPGDGYTF.

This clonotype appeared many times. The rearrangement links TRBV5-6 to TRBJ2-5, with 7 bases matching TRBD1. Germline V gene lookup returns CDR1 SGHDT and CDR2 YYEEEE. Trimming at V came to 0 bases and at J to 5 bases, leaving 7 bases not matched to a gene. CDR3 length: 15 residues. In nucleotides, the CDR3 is TGTGCCAGCAGCTTGGGACGAGGGGGCCTGGAGACCCAGTACTTC. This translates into CASSLGRGGLETQYF.

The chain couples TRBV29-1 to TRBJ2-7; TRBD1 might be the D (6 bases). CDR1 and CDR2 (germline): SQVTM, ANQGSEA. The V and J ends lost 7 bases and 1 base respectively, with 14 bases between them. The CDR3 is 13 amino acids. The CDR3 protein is CSATHRDSYEQYF. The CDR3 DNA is TGCAGCGCTACCCACAGGGATTCCTACGAGCAGTACTTC.

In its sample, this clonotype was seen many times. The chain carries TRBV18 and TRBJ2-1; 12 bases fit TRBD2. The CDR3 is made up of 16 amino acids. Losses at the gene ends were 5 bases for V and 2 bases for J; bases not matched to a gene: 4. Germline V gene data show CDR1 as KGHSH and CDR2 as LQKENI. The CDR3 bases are TGTGCCAGCTCAGGGACTAGCGGGTACGCCTACAATGAGCAGTTCTTC. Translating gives CASSGTSGYAYNEQFF.

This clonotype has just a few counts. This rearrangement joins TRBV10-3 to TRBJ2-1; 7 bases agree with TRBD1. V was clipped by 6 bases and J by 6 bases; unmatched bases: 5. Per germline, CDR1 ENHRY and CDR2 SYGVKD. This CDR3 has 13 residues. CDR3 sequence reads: CAISPTGPNEQFF. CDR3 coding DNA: TGTGCCATCAGCCCGACAGGGCCCAATGAGCAGTTCTTC.

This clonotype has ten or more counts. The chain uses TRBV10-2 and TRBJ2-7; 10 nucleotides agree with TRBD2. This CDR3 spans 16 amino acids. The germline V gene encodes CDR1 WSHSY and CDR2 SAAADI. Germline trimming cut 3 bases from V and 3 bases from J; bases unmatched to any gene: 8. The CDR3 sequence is CASSETSGNYDYEQYF. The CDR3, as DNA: TGCGCCAGCAGTGAAACTAGCGGGAACTATGACTACGAGCAGTACTTC.

CDR3 residues: CASRARTSHEQFF. The CDR3 bases are TGTGCCAGCAGAGCTCGGACTAGCCATGAGCAGTTCTTC. This sequence joins TRBV6-1 and TRBJ2-5; 8 bases match TRBD2. The J call may not be correct, given that the DNA end is closer to TRBJ2-1. Germline V gene lookup returns CDR1 MNHNS and CDR2 SASEGT. The CDR3 spans 13 residues.

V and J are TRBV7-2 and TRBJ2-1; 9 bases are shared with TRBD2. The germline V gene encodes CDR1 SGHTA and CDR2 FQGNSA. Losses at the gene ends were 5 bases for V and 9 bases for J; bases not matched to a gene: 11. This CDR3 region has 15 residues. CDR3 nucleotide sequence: TGTGCCAGCAGCCTCCAGGGCGGGAGGGCCAGTGAGCAGTTCTTC. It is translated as CASSLQGGRASEQFF.

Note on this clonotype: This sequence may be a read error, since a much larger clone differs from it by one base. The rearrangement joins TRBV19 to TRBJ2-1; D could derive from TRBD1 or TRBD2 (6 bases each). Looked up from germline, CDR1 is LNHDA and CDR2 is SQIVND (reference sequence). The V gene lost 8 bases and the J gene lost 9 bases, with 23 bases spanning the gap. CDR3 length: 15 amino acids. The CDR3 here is CASGSPRGRTGEQFF. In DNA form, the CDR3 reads TGTGCCAGTGGTTCCCCGAGGGGGAGGACGGGTGAGCAGTTCTTC. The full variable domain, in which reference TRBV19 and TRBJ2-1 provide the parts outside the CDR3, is DGGITQSPKYLFRKEGQNVTLSCEQNLNHDAMYWYRQDPGQGLRLIYYSQIVNDFQKGDIAEGYSVSREKKESFPLTVTSAQKNPTAFYLCASGSPRGRTGEQFFGPGTRLTVL.

CDR3 coding DNA: TGTGCCAGCACCCATAGGGTGATGTCGGACGAGCAGTACTTC. Protein product: CASTHRVMSDEQYF. The chain employs TRBV6-2 or TRBV6-3 and TRBJ2-7; D is unresolved. Per germline, CDR1 MNHEY and CDR2 SVGEGT. This CDR3 has 14 residues. Between the trimmed V and J ends, which lost 7 bases and 5 bases, there was a span of 18 bases.